Described below is a single T cell receptor beta chain sequence and its context. As yet, its antigen is unknown. The CDR3 is 12 amino acids. CDR1 and CDR2 from the germline V gene are MGHDK and SYGVNS. Trimming removed 4 bases from V and 13 bases from J, with 14 bases in between. This sample is part of a study of blood T cells in healthy people across ages. Study outcomes and limitations: The diversity estimates, figures obtained from one million T cells, were considered underestimates. Compared with aged donors, long-lived donors showed fewer expanded clones, suggesting selection.

Per sample, at least 5 micrograms of total RNA were extracted. A second PCR of roughly 7 to 11 cycles used a sample-barcoded 5' primer and a J-beta primer mix. TCRdb used MiXCR to reprocess the 5' RACE reads, holding one entry per CDR3 protein. The sample has roughly 900,000 distinct CDR3 sequences, approximately 49% seen once; the top ten hold roughly 12%. This receptor was obtained from a man aged 25 to 40 in good health. The chain couples TRBV25-1 to TRBJ2-1, with TRBD1 as a possible D gene (5 bases). Sequencing used blood. CDR3 coding DNA: TGTGCCAGCAGTGGACAGCGAGAGACCCAGTTCTTC. This gives the protein CASSGQRETQFF.